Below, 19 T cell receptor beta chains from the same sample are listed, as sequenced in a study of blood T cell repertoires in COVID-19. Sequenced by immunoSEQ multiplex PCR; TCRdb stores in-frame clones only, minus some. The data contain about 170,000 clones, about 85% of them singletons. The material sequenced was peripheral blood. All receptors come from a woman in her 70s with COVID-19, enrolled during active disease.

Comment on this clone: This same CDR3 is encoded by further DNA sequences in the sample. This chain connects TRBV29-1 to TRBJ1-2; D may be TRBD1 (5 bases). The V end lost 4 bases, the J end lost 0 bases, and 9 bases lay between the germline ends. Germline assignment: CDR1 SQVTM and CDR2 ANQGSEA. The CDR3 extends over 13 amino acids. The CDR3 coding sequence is TGCAGCGTTGGTACAGGAGCTAACTATGGCTACACCTTC. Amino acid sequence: CSVGTGANYGYTF.

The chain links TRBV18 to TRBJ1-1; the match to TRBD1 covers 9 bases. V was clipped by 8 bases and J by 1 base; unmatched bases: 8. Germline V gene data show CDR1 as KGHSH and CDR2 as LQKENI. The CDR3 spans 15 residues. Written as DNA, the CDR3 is TGTGCCAGCCCGCACAGGGGGCTGGGGAACACTGAAGCTTTCTTT. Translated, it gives CASPHRGLGNTEAFF.

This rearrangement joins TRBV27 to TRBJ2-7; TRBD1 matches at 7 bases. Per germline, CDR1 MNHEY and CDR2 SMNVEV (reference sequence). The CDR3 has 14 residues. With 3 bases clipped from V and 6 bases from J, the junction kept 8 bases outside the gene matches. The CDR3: CASSFRGQGSEQYF. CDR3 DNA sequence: TGTGCCAGCAGTTTTAGGGGGCAGGGCAGCGAGCAGTACTTC.

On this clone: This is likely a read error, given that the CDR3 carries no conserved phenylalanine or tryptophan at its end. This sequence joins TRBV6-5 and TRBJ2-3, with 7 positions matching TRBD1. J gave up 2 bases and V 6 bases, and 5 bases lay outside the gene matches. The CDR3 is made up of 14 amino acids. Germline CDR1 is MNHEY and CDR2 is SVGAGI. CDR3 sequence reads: CASRPGGLTDTQYL. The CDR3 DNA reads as TGTGCCAGCAGGCCAGGGGGTCTCACAGATACGCAGTATCTT.

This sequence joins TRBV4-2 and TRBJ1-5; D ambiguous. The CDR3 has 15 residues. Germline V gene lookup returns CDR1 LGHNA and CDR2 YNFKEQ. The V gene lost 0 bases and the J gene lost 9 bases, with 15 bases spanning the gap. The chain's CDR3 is CASSQDQGPGMPQHF. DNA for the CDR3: TGTGCCAGCAGCCAAGATCAAGGGCCGGGGATGCCCCAGCATTTT.

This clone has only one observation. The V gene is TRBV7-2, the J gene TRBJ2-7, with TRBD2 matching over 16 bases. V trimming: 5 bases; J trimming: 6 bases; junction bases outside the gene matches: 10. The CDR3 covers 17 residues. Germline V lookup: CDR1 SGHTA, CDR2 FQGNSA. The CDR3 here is CASSPGTSGRGRGEQYF. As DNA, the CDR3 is TGTGCCAGCAGCCCCGGGACTAGCGGGAGGGGACGAGGCGAGCAGTACTTC.

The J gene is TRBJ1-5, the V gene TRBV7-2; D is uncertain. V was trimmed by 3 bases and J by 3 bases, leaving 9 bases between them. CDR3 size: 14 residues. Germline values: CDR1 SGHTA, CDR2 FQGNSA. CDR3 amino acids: CASSFAHLNQPQHF. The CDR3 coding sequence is TGTGCCAGCAGCTTTGCGCACCTCAATCAGCCCCAGCATTTT.

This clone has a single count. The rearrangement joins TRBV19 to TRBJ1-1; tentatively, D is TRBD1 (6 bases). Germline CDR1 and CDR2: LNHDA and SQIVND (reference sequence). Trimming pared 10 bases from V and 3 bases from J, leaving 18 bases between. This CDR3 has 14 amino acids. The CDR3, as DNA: TGTGCCACCCTCGGGGGGGCGGGTTACACTGAAGCTTTCTTT. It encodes CATLGGAGYTEAFF.

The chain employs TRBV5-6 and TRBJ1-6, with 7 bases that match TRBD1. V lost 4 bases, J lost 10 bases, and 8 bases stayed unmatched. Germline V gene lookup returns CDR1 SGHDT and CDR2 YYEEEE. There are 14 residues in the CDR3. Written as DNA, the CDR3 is TGTGCCAGCAGCGCGGGACAGCCATTCTCACCCCTCCACTTT. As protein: CASSAGQPFSPLHF.

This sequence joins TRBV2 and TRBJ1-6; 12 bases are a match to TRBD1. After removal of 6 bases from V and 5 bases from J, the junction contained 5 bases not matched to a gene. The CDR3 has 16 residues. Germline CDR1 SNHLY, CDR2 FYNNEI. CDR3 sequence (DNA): TGTGCCAGCAGGGGGACAGGGGGCGCACATAATTCACCCCTCCACTTT. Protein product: CASRGTGGAHNSPLHF.

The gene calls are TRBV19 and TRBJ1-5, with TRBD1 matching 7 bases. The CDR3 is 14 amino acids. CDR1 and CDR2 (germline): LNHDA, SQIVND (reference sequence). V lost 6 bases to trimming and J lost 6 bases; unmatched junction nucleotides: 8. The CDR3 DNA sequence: TGTGCCAGTAGAGGGGGCAGGGACGCTCAGCCCCAGCATTTT. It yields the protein CASRGGRDAQPQHF. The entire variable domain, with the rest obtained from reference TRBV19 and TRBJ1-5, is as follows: DGGITQSPKYLFRKEGQNVTLSCEQNLNHDAMYWYRQDPGQGLRLIYYSQIVNDFQKGDIAEGYSVSREKKESFPLTVTSAQKNPTAFYLCASRGGRDAQPQHFGDGTRLSIL.

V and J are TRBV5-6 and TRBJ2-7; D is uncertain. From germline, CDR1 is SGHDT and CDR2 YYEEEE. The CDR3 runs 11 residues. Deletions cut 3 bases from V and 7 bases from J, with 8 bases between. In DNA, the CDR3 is TGTGCCAGCAGCTCCACGGTTGAGCAGTACTTC. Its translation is CASSSTVEQYF.

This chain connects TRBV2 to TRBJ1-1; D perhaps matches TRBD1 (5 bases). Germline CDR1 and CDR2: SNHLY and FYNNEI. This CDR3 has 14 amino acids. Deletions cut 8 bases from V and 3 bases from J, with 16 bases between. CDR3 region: CASATGGDDTEAFF. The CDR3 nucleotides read TGTGCCAGCGCCACGGGGGGGGACGACACTGAAGCTTTCTTT. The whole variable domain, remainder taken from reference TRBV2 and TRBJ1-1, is EPEVTQTPSHQVTQMGQEVILRCVPISNHLYFYWYRQILGQKVEFLVSFYNNEISEKSEIFDDQFSVERPDGSNFTLKIRSTKLEDSAMYFCASATGGDDTEAFFGQGTRLTVV.

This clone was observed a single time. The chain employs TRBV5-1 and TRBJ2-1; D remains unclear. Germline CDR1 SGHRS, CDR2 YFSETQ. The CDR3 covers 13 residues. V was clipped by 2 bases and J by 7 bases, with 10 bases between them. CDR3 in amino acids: CASSFEVSNEQFF. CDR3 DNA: TGCGCCAGCAGCTTTGAGGTCTCGAATGAGCAGTTCTTC.

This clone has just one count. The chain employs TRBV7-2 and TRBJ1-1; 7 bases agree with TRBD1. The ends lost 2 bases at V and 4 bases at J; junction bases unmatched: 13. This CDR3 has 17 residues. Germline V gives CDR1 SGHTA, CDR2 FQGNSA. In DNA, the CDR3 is TGTGCCAGCAGCTTAACTTCTACAGGGGCAGTGGTCACTGAAGCTTTCTTT. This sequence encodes CASSLTSTGAVVTEAFF.

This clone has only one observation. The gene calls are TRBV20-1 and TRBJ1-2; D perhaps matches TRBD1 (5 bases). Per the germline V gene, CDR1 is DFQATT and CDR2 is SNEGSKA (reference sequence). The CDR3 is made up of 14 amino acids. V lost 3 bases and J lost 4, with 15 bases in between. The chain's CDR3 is CSASGHSLGYGYTF. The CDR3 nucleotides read TGCAGTGCTAGTGGACACTCCTTGGGCTATGGCTACACCTTC.

CDR3 protein: CASIPTGEGQPQHF. CDR3 nucleotide sequence: TGTGCCAGCATTCCTACAGGGGAAGGGCAGCCCCAGCATTTT. The rearrangement joins TRBV6-6 to TRBJ1-5; the match to TRBD1 covers 7 bases. V lost 7 bases, J lost 7 bases, and 10 bases stayed unmatched. The CDR3 length is 14 residues. From germline, CDR1 is MNHNY and CDR2 SVGAGI (reference sequence).

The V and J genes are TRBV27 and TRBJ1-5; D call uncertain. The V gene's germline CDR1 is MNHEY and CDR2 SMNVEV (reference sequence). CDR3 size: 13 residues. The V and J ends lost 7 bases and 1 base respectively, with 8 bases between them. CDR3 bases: TGTGCCAGCAACTCGGGAAGCAATCAGCCCCAGCATTTT. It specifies CASNSGSNQPQHF.

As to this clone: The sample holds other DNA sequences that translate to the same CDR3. Here the CDR3 reads CASSPGTANYGYTF. For the CDR3, the DNA is TGCGCCAGCAGCCCCGGGACAGCTAACTATGGCTACACCTTC. This rearrangement joins TRBV5-1 to TRBJ1-2, with 7 nucleotides matching TRBD1. V dropped 4 bases and J dropped 0; count of bases not matched to a gene: 3. The CDR3 is 14 residues long. CDR1 SGHRS and CDR2 YFSETQ come from the germline V gene.